The subject of this entry is one T cell receptor (beta chain). Trimming left V 1 base short and J 6 bases short, with 10 bases between. Germline CDR1 and CDR2: MGHRA and YSYEKL. The CDR3 runs 13 residues. The entry originates in a study of T cell changes during pregnancy in multiple sclerosis. Using immunoSEQ multiplex PCR, the repertoire was profiled, and TCRdb retains in-frame clones only, with some absent. The data show more than 25,000 clones, 80% to 90% seen once. The chain is built from TRBV4-1 and TRBJ2-7; D gene unclear. The receptor was derived from a female donor with multiple sclerosis, enrolled in a pregnancy study. The sequencing here drew on CD8+ T cells from peripheral blood mononuclear cells, taken in the third trimester of pregnancy. Written as DNA, the CDR3 is TGCGCCAGCAGCCAAGTAGGCGCGGTCGAGCAGTACTTC. Translated, it gives CASSQVGAVEQYF.